The next 3 T cell receptor beta chains were all read from a single sample in a study of OX40 agonist ivuxolimab in advanced cancers. Only in-frame clones appear in the TCRdb table, and some are missing; sequencing was by immunoSEQ multiplex PCR. Here the sample spans 50,000 to 70,000 clones, roughly nine tenths being singletons. Source: CD4+ or CD8+ T cells sorted from blood, taken in a trial of the OX40 agonist ivuxolimab. All receptors come from an adult with an advanced solid tumor such as melanoma, head and neck, liver or kidney cancer.

The V call is TRBV21-1, the J call TRBJ2-7; the table's D call, TRBD2, has no DNA check behind it. TRBV21-1 is assigned pseudogene status. The CDR3 length is 15 residues. The CDR3 spells CASSKGLAGSYEQYF. In nucleotides, the CDR3 is TGTGCCAGCAGCAAAGGACTAGCGGGCTCCTACGAGCAGTACTTC.

The V call is TRBV5-1, the J call TRBJ2-3; weak D call: TRBD2 (6 bases). From germline, CDR1 is SGHRS and CDR2 YFSETQ. This CDR3 is 14 amino acids long. V lost 0 bases, J lost 6 bases, and 11 bases lay in between. For the CDR3, the DNA is TGCGCCAGCAGCTTGGAAGTAGCGGAGGATACGCAGTATTTT. Translating gives CASSLEVAEDTQYF.

Only one count was recorded for this clone. The chain is built from TRBV5-6 and TRBJ2-1; 7 bases line up with TRBD2. Germline CDR1 SGHDT, CDR2 YYEEEE. With V trimmed by 3 bases and J by 6 bases, 3 bases remained unmatched. This CDR3 spans 13 amino acids. CDR3 protein: CASSSLAPNEQFF. CDR3 nucleotides: TGTGCCAGCAGCTCACTAGCGCCCAATGAGCAGTTCTTC.